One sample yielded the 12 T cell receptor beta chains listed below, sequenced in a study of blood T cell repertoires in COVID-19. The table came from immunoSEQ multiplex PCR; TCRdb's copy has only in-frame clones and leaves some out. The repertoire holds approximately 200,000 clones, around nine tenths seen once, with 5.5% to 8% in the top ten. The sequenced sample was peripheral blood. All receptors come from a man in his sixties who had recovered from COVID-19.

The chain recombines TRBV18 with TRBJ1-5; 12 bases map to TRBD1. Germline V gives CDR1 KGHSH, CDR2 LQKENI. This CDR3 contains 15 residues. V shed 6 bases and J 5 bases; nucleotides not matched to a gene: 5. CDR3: CASSGQGAPYQPQHF. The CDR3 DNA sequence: TGTGCCAGCTCGGGACAGGGGGCCCCTTATCAGCCCCAGCATTTT.

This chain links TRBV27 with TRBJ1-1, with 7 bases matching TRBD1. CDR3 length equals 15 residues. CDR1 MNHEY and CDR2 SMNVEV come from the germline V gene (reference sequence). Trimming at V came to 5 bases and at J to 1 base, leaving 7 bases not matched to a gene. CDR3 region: CASSPRQGWNTEAFF. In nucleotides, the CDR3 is TGTGCCAGCAGTCCACGACAGGGTTGGAACACTGAAGCTTTCTTT.

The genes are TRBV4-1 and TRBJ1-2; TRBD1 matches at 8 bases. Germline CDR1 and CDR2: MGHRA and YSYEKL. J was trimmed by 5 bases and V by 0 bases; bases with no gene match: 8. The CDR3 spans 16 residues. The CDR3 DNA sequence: TGCGCCAGCAGCCAAGACCCGGACAGGGTTGGGTATGGCTACACCTTC. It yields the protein CASSQDPDRVGYGYTF.

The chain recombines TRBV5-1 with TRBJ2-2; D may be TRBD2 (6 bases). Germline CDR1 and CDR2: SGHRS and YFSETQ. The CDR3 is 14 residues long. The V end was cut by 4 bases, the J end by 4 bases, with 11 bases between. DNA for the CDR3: TGCGCCAGCAGCAAGGACGGGGGCACCGGGGAGCTGTTTTTT. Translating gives CASSKDGGTGELFF.

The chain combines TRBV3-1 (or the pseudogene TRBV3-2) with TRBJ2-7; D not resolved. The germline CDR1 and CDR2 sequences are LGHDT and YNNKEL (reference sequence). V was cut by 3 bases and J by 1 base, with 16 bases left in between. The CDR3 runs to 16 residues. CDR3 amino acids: CASSQATTSPSYEQYF. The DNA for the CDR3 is TGTGCCAGCAGCCAGGCTACGACATCACCATCCTACGAGCAGTACTTC.

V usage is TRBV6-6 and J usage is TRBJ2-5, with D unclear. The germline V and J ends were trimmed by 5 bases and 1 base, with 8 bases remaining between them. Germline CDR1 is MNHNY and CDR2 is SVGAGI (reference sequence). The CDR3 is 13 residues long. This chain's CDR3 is CASSIQLQETQYF. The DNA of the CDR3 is TGTGCCAGCAGTATACAGCTCCAAGAGACCCAGTACTTC.

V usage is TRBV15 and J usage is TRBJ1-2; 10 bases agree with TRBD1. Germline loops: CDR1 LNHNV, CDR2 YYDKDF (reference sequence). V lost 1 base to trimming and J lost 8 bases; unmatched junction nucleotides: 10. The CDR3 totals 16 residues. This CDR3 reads CATSRAGTGDSRGYTF. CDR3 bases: TGTGCCACCAGCAGAGCTGGGACAGGGGATTCTCGGGGCTACACCTTC.

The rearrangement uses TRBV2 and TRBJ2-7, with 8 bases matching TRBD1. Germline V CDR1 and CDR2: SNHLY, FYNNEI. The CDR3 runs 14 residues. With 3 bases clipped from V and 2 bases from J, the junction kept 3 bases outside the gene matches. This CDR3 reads CASSDRTGPYEQYF. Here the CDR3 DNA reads TGTGCCAGCAGTGACCGGACAGGGCCCTACGAGCAGTACTTC.

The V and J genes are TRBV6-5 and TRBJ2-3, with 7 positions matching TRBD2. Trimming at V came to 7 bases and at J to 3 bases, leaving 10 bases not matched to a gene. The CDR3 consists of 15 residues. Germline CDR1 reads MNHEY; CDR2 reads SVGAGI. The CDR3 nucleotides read TGTGCCAGCAACCCGACAGCTAGCGGAACAGATACGCAGTATTTT. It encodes CASNPTASGTDTQYF.

CDR3 DNA: TGTGCCAGCAGCATAGGCCCCCCCGGCAGGGGTAAACTGTTTTTT. Translating gives CASSIGPPGRGKLFF. The V gene is TRBV6-4, the J gene TRBJ1-4; tentative D call: TRBD1 (6 bases). In germline, CDR1 is MRHNA, CDR2 SNTAGT. V lost 6 bases and J lost 11, with 22 bases in between. This CDR3 contains 15 residues.

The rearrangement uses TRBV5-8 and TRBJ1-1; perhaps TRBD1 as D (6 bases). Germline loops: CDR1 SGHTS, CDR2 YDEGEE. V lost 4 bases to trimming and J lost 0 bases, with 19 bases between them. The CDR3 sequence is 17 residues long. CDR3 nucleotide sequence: TGTGCCAGCAGCATACAGGGAACACCGCTTATGAACACTGAAGCTTTCTTT. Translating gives CASSIQGTPLMNTEAFF.

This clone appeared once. This chain's CDR3 is CASSLSGTRAFF. The CDR3 region has the DNA TGTGCCAGCAGTTTATCTGGTACGCGGGCTTTCTTT. V gene TRBV12-3 or TRBV12-4 combines with J gene TRBJ1-1; D uncertain. V was pared by 2 bases and J by 11 bases, with 12 bases between. This CDR3 spans 12 amino acids.